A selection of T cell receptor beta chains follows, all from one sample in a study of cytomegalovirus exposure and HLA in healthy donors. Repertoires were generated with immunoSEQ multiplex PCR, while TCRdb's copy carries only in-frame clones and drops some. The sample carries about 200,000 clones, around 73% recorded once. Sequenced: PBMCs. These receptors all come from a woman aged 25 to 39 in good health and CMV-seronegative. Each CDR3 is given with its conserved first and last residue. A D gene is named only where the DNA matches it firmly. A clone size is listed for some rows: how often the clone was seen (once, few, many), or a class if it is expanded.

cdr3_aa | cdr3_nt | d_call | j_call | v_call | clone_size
CASSLGGHGNEQFF | TGCGCCAGCAGCTTGGGGGGCCATGGCAATGAGCAGTTCTTC | - | TRBJ2-1 | TRBV5-1 | -
CASSAPGLAPNEQFF | TGTGCCAGCAGCGCTCCGGGACTAGCTCCCAATGAGCAGTTCTTC | TRBD2 | TRBJ2-1 | TRBV5-4 | -
CASLPTRHTDTQYF | TGTGCCAGCCTCCCTACTAGACACACAGATACGCAGTATTTT | - | TRBJ2-3 | TRBV6-1 | -
CASSFAGHGDTQYF | TGTGCCAGCAGCTTTGCGGGGCACGGAGATACGCAGTATTTT | - | TRBJ2-3 | TRBV7-9 | -
CASSRRGASGYTF | TGTGCCAGCAGCCGCCGGGGGGCAAGTGGCTACACCTTC | - | TRBJ1-2 | TRBV5-6 | -
CASSHRRKSSGNTIYF | TGTGCCAGCAGCCATAGGAGGAAAAGCTCTGGAAACACCATATATTTT | - | TRBJ1-3 | TRBV7-2 | -
CASSFVAGGRPNTWNEQFF | TGCGCCAGCAGCTTTGTAGCGGGGGGGAGGCCCAACACGTGGAATGAGCAGTTCTTC | TRBD2 | TRBJ2-1 | TRBV5-1 | -
CAWQGARNYGYTF | TGTGCCTGGCAGGGGGCGCGGAACTATGGCTACACCTTC | TRBD1 | TRBJ1-2 | TRBV30 | -
CASSPLLTVYGYTF | TGTGCCAGCAGCCCCCTCCTCACAGTCTATGGCTACACCTTC | - | TRBJ1-2 | TRBV4-2 | -
CAWSVEGREAFF | TGTGCCTGGAGTGTTGAGGGCAGGGAAGCTTTCTTT | - | TRBJ1-1 | TRBV30 | once
CASSFPREDLYGYTF | TGTGCCAGCAGCTTCCCCAGGGAGGATCTTTATGGCTACACCTTC | - | TRBJ1-2 | TRBV11-2 | -
CASSSRQVHYEQYF | TGTGCCAGCAGCTCGCGACAGGTGCACTACGAGCAGTACTTC | - | TRBJ2-7 | TRBV5-6 | -
CATSRTSGRSETQYF | TGTGCCACATCCCGAACTAGCGGGAGGTCGGAGACCCAGTACTTC | TRBD2 | TRBJ2-5 | TRBV28 | -
CASSLVGTDYEQYF | TGTGCCAGCAGTTTAGTGGGGACTGACTACGAGCAGTACTTC | - | TRBJ2-7 | TRBV27 | -
CARRAGWNTEAFF | TGTGCCCGAAGAGCAGGGTGGAACACTGAAGCTTTCTTT | - | TRBJ1-1 | TRBV30 | -
CASSQDLQGNEKLFF | TGCGCCAGCAGCCAAGACTTACAGGGGAATGAAAAACTGTTTTTT | TRBD1 | TRBJ1-4 | TRBV4-1 | -
CASSRQGLNEKLFF | TGTGCCAGCAGTAGACAGGGCCTAAATGAAAAACTGTTTTTT | TRBD1 | TRBJ1-4 | TRBV6-5 | -
CASSEIPAAEVYEQYF | TGTGCCAGCAGTGAAATCCCGGCCGCGGAGGTCTACGAGCAGTACTTC | - | TRBJ2-7 | TRBV2 | -
CASSPTSGVTYEQYF | TGCGCCAGCAGCCCTACTAGCGGGGTTACCTACGAGCAGTACTTC | TRBD2 | TRBJ2-7 | TRBV5-1 | -
CASSRGQGSYEQYF | TGTGCCAGCAGCCGGGGACAGGGATCCTACGAGCAGTACTTC | TRBD1 | TRBJ2-7 | TRBV6-5 | -
CAWNEVGQPQHF | TGTGCCTGGAACGAAGTGGGCCAGCCCCAGCATTTT | - | TRBJ1-5 | TRBV30 | -
CASSYSTGTGNTIYF | TGTGCCAGCAGTTACTCGACAGGGACTGGAAACACCATATATTTT | TRBD1 | TRBJ1-3 | TRBV6-5 | -
CASSSNRAEAFF | TGTGCCAGCAGCTCCAACAGGGCTGAAGCTTTCTTT | - | TRBJ1-1 | TRBV6-6 | few
CASSPRLAGSYSYNEQFF | TGTGCCAGCAGCCCTCGACTAGCGGGCTCCTACTCCTACAATGAGCAGTTCTTC | TRBD2 | TRBJ2-1 | TRBV7-8 | -
CASSATTGAGGELFF | TGTGCCAGCAGCGCCACAACAGGGGCGGGCGGGGAGCTGTTTTTT | TRBD1 | TRBJ2-2 | TRBV9 | once
CASSLARLQQGSGGYTF | TGCGCCAGCAGCTTGGCCCGACTCCAACAGGGGAGTGGGGGCTACACCTTC | TRBD1 | TRBJ1-2 | TRBV5-1 | -
CASRYTGGANTGELFF | TGTGCCAGCAGGTATACAGGGGGCGCGAACACCGGGGAGCTGTTTTTT | TRBD1 | TRBJ2-2 | TRBV7-9 | -
CASSQDRSTEAFF | TGCGCCAGCAGCCAAGATCGGAGCACTGAAGCTTTCTTT | - | TRBJ1-1 | TRBV4-1 | -
CASSLTQGYEQYF | TGTGCCAGTAGTCTAACACAGGGCTACGAGCAGTACTTC | - | TRBJ2-7 | TRBV19 | few
CASSPPGELYNEQFF | TGTGCCAGCAGCCCACCGGGGGAGCTTTACAATGAGCAGTTCTTC | - | TRBJ2-1 | TRBV7-9 | few
CASSYSGGSNQPQHF | TGTGCCAGCAGTTACTCAGGAGGGAGCAATCAGCCCCAGCATTTT | - | TRBJ1-5 | TRBV6-5 | -
CASRGDRDNEQFF | TGCGCCAGCAGGGGCGACAGGGACAATGAGCAGTTCTTC | TRBD1 | TRBJ2-1 | TRBV10-1 | few
CASSYGTLYNEQFF | TGTGCCAGCAGTTACGGGACACTGTACAATGAGCAGTTCTTC | - | TRBJ2-1 | TRBV6-5 | -
CASSVASQGVDGELFF | TGTGCCAGCAGCGTAGCTTCGCAGGGGGTGGACGGGGAGCTGTTTTTT | TRBD1 | TRBJ2-2 | TRBV9 | -
CASSGGSSGKTQYF | TGCGCCAGCAGTGGGGGATCGTCGGGGAAGACCCAGTACTTC | - | TRBJ2-5 | TRBV10-1 | -
CASSVDTGGYGYTF | TGTGCCAGCAGCGTAGACACAGGGGGGTATGGCTACACCTTC | TRBD1 | TRBJ1-2 | TRBV9 | -
CASSGLAGSDTGELFF | TGTGCCAGCAGTGGACTAGCGGGGAGCGACACCGGGGAGCTGTTTTTT | TRBD2 | TRBJ2-2 | TRBV6-1 | -
CASSRNRVSGYTF | TGTGCCAGCAGTCGAAACCGGGTGTCTGGCTACACCTTC | - | TRBJ1-2 | TRBV27 | -
CASSISNLPGYTF | TGTGCCAGTAGTATTAGTAACTTGCCTGGCTACACCTTC | - | TRBJ1-2 | TRBV19 | -
CASDDFRVKSNEKLFF | TGTGCCAGCGATGATTTCCGGGTGAAGAGTAATGAAAAACTGTTTTTT | - | TRBJ1-4 | TRBV7-9 | -
CASSLAGGRNIQYF | TGTGCCAGTAGCTTAGCGGGAGGTCGGAACATTCAGTACTTC | TRBD2 | TRBJ2-4 | TRBV19 | -
CASSFRDRVSGANVLTF | TGTGCCAGCAGCTTCCGGGACAGGGTTTCCGGGGCCAACGTCCTGACTTTC | TRBD1 | TRBJ2-6 | TRBV5-4 | few
CASSPGQGDEQYF | TGTGCTAGCAGCCCAGGACAGGGCGACGAGCAGTACTTC | TRBD1 | TRBJ2-7 | TRBV7-7 | -
CASGLDNYSPRQYF | TGTGCTAGTGGTTTGGATAACTACTCACCGAGGCAGTATTTT | - | TRBJ2-3 | TRBV12-5 | once
CASSPRLGSGTTYEQYF | TGTGCCAGCAGCCCCAGGTTAGGTAGCGGGACAACCTACGAGCAGTACTTC | TRBD2 | TRBJ2-7 | TRBV7-8 | -
CASSSLLWQGPFTSGGGNF | TGTGCCAGCAGCTCCCTCCTCTGGCAGGGACCGTTTACTAGCGGGGGGGGGAACTTC | TRBD2 | TRBJ2-7 | TRBV5-5 | -
CAGRDRDYNSPLHF | TGCGCCGGACGGGACAGGGACTACAATTCACCCCTCCACTTT | TRBD1 | TRBJ1-6 | TRBV10-2 | once